This TCR beta chain was sequenced during a study of T cell responses to AZD1222 COVID-19 vaccine. The study, taken as a whole, reports: Among vaccine-associated CD4 TCRs, coverage spanned spike, with dominance at 160-218 and 743-854. Sampling captured repertoires only after the peak T cell response. Increases in Spike-specific TCR breadth and depth were seen after two AZD1222 doses. Targeting of unmutated variant regions was reportedly seen in nearly half of spike-specific TCRs.

CDR3 size: 15 residues. Germline values: CDR1 MNHEY, CDR2 SVGAGI. Trimming cost V 4 bases and J 2 bases; bases outside gene matches: 5. Clones were read by immunoSEQ multiplex PCR, and TCRdb kept only the in-frame ones, dropping some. Of approximately 150,000 clones listed, more than 70% were seen once; the top ten hold around 1.7%. Regarding this clone: Its specificity is unknown.

The chain uses TRBV6-5 and TRBJ1-3, with 7 nucleotides matching TRBD1. The sequences come from peripheral blood, collected 28 days after the second AZD1222 dose. The receptor was derived from an adult who received the AZD1222 COVID-19 vaccine. This chain's CDR3 is CASSSAQGAGNTIYF. The CDR3 nucleotides read TGTGCCAGCAGTTCAGCCCAGGGGGCTGGAAACACCATATATTTT.